The 2 T cell receptor beta chains in this list originate from one sample, sequenced in a study of blood T cell repertoires in COVID-19. Sequenced by immunoSEQ multiplex PCR; TCRdb stores in-frame clones only, minus some. The repertoire has roughly 250,000 clones, roughly 83% of them found once; the top ten carry over 7.5%. The sample consisted of peripheral blood. The receptors shown here come from a woman aged 80 or older with acute or convalescent COVID-19.

A few counts support this clone. V and J are TRBV7-9 and TRBJ1-1, with a tentative D call TRBD1 (6 bases). CDR3 size: 14 residues. V lost 5 bases and J 3 bases, leaving 13 bases between the germline ends. Germline assignment: CDR1 SEHNR and CDR2 FQNEAQ (reference sequence). The DNA for the CDR3 is TGTGCCAGCAGCGGGGGGGCAACGGACACTGAAGCTTTCTTT. This encodes CASSGGATDTEAFF.

This clone appeared a single time. The V call is TRBV28, the J call TRBJ1-2; D remains unclear. This CDR3 has 14 residues. From germline, CDR1 is MDHEN and CDR2 SYDVKM. Trimming left V 3 bases short and J 2 bases short, with 10 bases between. The CDR3 sequence: CASSLRSGNYGYTF. CDR3 bases: TGTGCCAGCAGTTTGCGGTCCGGGAACTATGGCTACACCTTC.